What follows are 32 T cell receptor beta chains derived from one specimen sequenced in a study of type 1 regulatory T cells. Via MiXCR, TCRdb re-called the reads, giving one row per CDR3 protein. The top ten hold around 8% of the sample, which has approximately 42,000 distinct CDR3 sequences, 12% seen once. Their specific antigens are unknown. The sequencing input was cultured non-Tr1 T cells, either the whole culture or a sorted T cell fraction (not recorded which). Every receptor here comes from a human donor in good health.

By share, this clonotype ranks as medium-sized (0.01 to 0.1%). This chain uses TRBV20-1 with TRBJ2-5; the match to TRBD2 covers 13 bases. V was clipped by 7 bases and J by 2 bases; unmatched bases: 7. The germline gives CDR1 DFQATT, CDR2 SNEGSKA (reference sequence). The CDR3 covers 15 residues. The CDR3 spells CSGDPGLAGQETQYF. CDR3 in DNA: TGCAGTGGTGACCCGGGACTAGCGGGGCAAGAGACCCAGTACTTC.

The chain uses TRBV12-3 or TRBV12-4 and TRBJ2-3; D is ambiguous. The CDR3 loop spans 11 amino acids. The germline V and J ends were trimmed by 6 bases and 3 bases, with 4 bases remaining between them. CDR3 nucleotide sequence: TGTGCCAGCAGCCAGACAGATACGCAGTATTTT. It specifies CASSQTDTQYF.

This clonotype is medium-sized by share. The rearrangement links TRBV6-2 or TRBV6-3 to TRBJ1-5; D remains ambiguous. There are 14 residues in the CDR3. V lost 8 bases and J lost 2, with 13 bases in between. CDR1 MNHEY and CDR2 SVGEGT come from the germline V gene. The CDR3 loop is CASHGPGGNQPQHF. In DNA, the CDR3 is TGTGCCAGCCACGGTCCGGGTGGCAATCAGCCCCAGCATTTT.

This clonotype was seen only a few times. The chain uses TRBV6-5 and TRBJ2-1, with 8 bases lining up with TRBD2. CDR3 size: 15 residues. Trimming cost V 5 bases and J 7 bases; bases outside gene matches: 10. CDR1 is MNHEY and CDR2 is SVGAGI in the germline V gene. Here the CDR3 DNA reads TGTGCCAGCAGTACCGGGACTAGTCGTTTGAATGAGCAGTTCTTC. Its translation is CASSTGTSRLNEQFF.

The CDR3 DNA is TGTGCCAGTGGCCCAGCTGTTTCCTACGAGCAGTACTTC. Protein: CASGPAVSYEQYF. V gene TRBV19 combines with J gene TRBJ2-7; D unclear. This CDR3 has 13 residues. Trimming pared 8 bases from V and 1 base from J, leaving 12 bases between. CDR1 is LNHDA and CDR2 is SQIVND in the germline V gene (reference sequence).

This clonotype appeared a few times. The rearrangement uses TRBV18 and TRBJ2-7; no clear D gene. Deletions cut 3 bases from V and 2 bases from J, with 8 bases between. The germline V gene has CDR1 KGHSH and CDR2 LQKENI. The CDR3 length is 13 residues. This chain's CDR3 is CASSPRTAYEQYF. CDR3 sequence (DNA): TGTGCCAGCTCACCTCGAACTGCCTACGAGCAGTACTTC. The full variable domain, in which reference TRBV18 and TRBJ2-7 provide the parts outside the CDR3, is NAGVMQNPRHLVRRRGQEARLRCSPMKGHSHVYWYRQLPEEGLKFMVYLQKENIIDESGMPKERFSAEFPKEGPSILRIQQVVRGDSAAYFCASSPRTAYEQYFGPGTRLTVT.

This clonotype was counted at least ten times. V is TRBV5-1 and J is TRBJ2-2, with 7 bases lining up with TRBD1. From germline, CDR1 is SGHRS and CDR2 YFSETQ. Unmatched junction bases numbered 0, after V lost 0 bases and J lost 1 base. The CDR3 has 15 residues. Here the CDR3 DNA reads TGCGCCAGCAGCTTGGGGGACAGGAACACCGGGGAGCTGTTTTTT. This sequence encodes CASSLGDRNTGELFF.

This rearrangement joins TRBV5-1 to TRBJ2-3, with a possible D match to TRBD2 (6 bases). Germline CDR1 and CDR2: SGHRS and YFSETQ. The ends were cut back, 1 base at V and 2 bases at J, with 11 bases in the middle. The length of the CDR3 is 15 residues. The CDR3 loop reads CASSLRGLPTDTQYF. DNA of the CDR3: TGCGCCAGCAGCTTGCGGGGACTCCCCACAGATACGCAGTATTTT.

This clonotype was found many times. The chain employs TRBV18 and TRBJ1-3, with D unresolved. Trimming removed 4 bases from V and 3 bases from J, with 13 bases in between. The CDR3 runs to 15 residues. Germline lookup yields CDR1 KGHSH and CDR2 LQKENI. In DNA form, the CDR3 reads TGTGCCAGCTCACTTACCACAGACTTTGGAAACACCATATATTTT. Encoded protein: CASSLTTDFGNTIYF.

The chain joins TRBV20-1 to TRBJ2-7; 10 nucleotides align to TRBD2. After removal of 0 bases from V and 8 bases from J, the junction contained 7 bases not matched to a gene. Looked up from germline, CDR1 is DFQATT and CDR2 is SNEGSKA (reference sequence). This CDR3 region has 14 residues. The CDR3 region is CSARESGRAFQQYF. CDR3 nucleotides: TGCAGTGCTAGAGAGAGCGGGAGGGCCTTCCAGCAGTACTTC.

Comments on this clonotype: Just one base apart from a much larger clone, this may be a read error. The J gene is TRBJ2-1, the V gene TRBV4-2, with 13 bases aligning to TRBD2. This CDR3 is 15 amino acids long. Germline CDR1 LGHNA, CDR2 YNFKEQ. CDR3 DNA: TGTGCCAGCAGCCAATCCGGGACTAGCGGGAACTGGCAGCTCTTC. Residues: CASSQSGTSGNWQLF.

This clonotype turned up a few times. The chain couples TRBV5-5 to TRBJ1-2; TRBD1 matches 7 bases. The germline gives CDR1 SGHKS, CDR2 YYEKEE (reference sequence). The trim removed 4 bases at V and 8 bases at J, leaving 14 bases unmatched. The length of the CDR3 is 15 residues. Written as DNA, the CDR3 is TGTGCCAGCAGCATGGGACAGCCCACACTGGGGGGCTACACCTTC. Protein sequence: CASSMGQPTLGGYTF.

CDR3 region: CASSLERGQGADEQYF. The DNA of the CDR3 is TGTGCCAGCAGCTTGGAGCGAGGGCAGGGAGCCGACGAGCAGTACTTC. The chain carries TRBV5-5 and TRBJ2-7, with D perhaps assigned TRBD1 or TRBD2 (5 bases each). The germline V gene encodes CDR1 SGHKS and CDR2 YYEKEE (reference sequence). V was trimmed by 0 bases and J by 5 bases, leaving 18 bases between them. This CDR3 region has 16 residues.

This clonotype was seen repeatedly, ten times or more. This chain joins TRBV20-1 and TRBJ2-7; D may be TRBD1 (5 bases). Trimming pared 7 bases from V and 2 bases from J, leaving 15 bases between. This CDR3 spans 13 amino acids. Looked up from germline, CDR1 is DFQATT and CDR2 is SNEGSKA (reference sequence). The DNA of the CDR3 is TGCAGTGTCGCCGACAGCCCCCCCTACGAGCAGTACTTC. It translates to CSVADSPPYEQYF.

This clonotype appeared a few times. This sequence joins TRBV6-5 and TRBJ2-3; 8 bases match TRBD1. The trim removed 6 bases at V and 2 bases at J, leaving 10 bases unmatched. Germline lookup yields CDR1 MNHEY and CDR2 SVGAGI. This CDR3 is built from 16 residues. In DNA form, the CDR3 reads TGTGCCAGCAGGTTAATCCAGGGGGCTCCCACAGATACGCAGTATTTT. This translates into CASRLIQGAPTDTQYF.

This clonotype came up a few times. The V call is TRBV11-3, the J call TRBJ2-1; TRBD2 matches 10 bases. Germline CDR1 SGHNT, CDR2 YENEEA. The CDR3 sequence is 17 residues long. The V segment lost 1 base and the J segment 6 bases; nucleotides outside the gene matches: 9. The CDR3 DNA follows: TGTGCCAGCAGCTTAGGGGTATCGTTAGCGGGAGGCAATGAGCAGTTCTTC. The encoded protein is CASSLGVSLAGGNEQFF.

This clonotype has a handful of counts. The chain uses TRBV5-1 and TRBJ2-5; D is perhaps TRBD2 (5 bases). The CDR3 is made up of 12 amino acids. Germline CDR1 SGHRS, CDR2 YFSETQ. V lost 5 bases, J lost 5 bases, and 10 bases lay in between. The CDR3 loop reads CASSSQRETQYF. CDR3 sequence (DNA): TGCGCCAGCAGTTCTCAGCGGGAGACCCAGTACTTC.

This clonotype has at least ten counts. V is TRBV12-3 or TRBV12-4 and J is TRBJ2-1; 7 positions match TRBD2. The CDR3 extends over 14 amino acids. The trim removed 0 bases at V and 4 bases at J, leaving 0 bases unmatched. CDR3 in amino acids: CASSLAGGYNEQFF. The CDR3 nucleotides are TGTGCCAGCAGTTTAGCGGGAGGGTACAATGAGCAGTTCTTC.

There are many counts of this clonotype. The chain links TRBV29-1 to TRBJ2-1; 14 nucleotides line up with TRBD2. The CDR3 consists of 13 residues. CDR1 is SQVTM, CDR2 ANQGSEA, per germline. Losses at the gene ends were 5 bases for V and 7 bases for J; bases not matched to a gene: 1. The CDR3: CSVRTSGGNEQFF. CDR3 DNA: TGCAGCGTTAGGACTAGCGGGGGGAATGAGCAGTTCTTC.

The chain uses TRBV19 and TRBJ2-3; 15 bases line up with TRBD2. The J segment lost 6 bases and the V segment lost 10 bases, leaving 17 bases of the junction unmatched. In germline, CDR1 is LNHDA, CDR2 SQIVND (reference sequence). The CDR3 has 18 residues. The CDR3 DNA reads as TGTGCCACCGCACTGGGACTAGCGGGAGGAAAAGCATCGGATACGCAGTATTTT. It specifies CATALGLAGGKASDTQYF.

The CDR3 coding sequence is TGTGCCAGCAGTAAAGCGGGGTTTTGGAGCACAGATACGCAGTATTTT. Protein sequence: CASSKAGFWSTDTQYF. V gene TRBV27 combines with J gene TRBJ2-3, with 7 positions matching TRBD2. The CDR3 runs to 16 residues. Germline CDR1 reads MNHEY; CDR2 reads SMNVEV (reference sequence). Germline trimming cut 5 bases from V and 0 bases from J; bases unmatched to any gene: 8.

This chain links TRBV20-1 with TRBJ2-5; 7 bases are a match to TRBD1. The trim removed 2 bases at V and 4 bases at J, leaving 1 base unmatched. The germline gives CDR1 DFQATT, CDR2 SNEGSKA (reference sequence). This CDR3 has 12 residues. CDR3 sequence: CSARTGAETQYF. The CDR3 DNA sequence: TGCAGTGCTAGAACAGGGGCAGAGACCCAGTACTTC.

This clonotype was found many times. The chain links TRBV28 to TRBJ1-4; a weak D match, TRBD1 (6 bases). CDR1 MDHEN and CDR2 SYDVKM come from the germline V gene. V was trimmed by 5 bases and J by 0 bases, leaving 13 bases between them. The CDR3 consists of 16 residues. CDR3 residues: CASSTTGIATNEKLFF. CDR3 coding DNA: TGTGCCAGCAGTACCACAGGGATTGCAACTAATGAAAAACTGTTTTTT.

The chain links TRBV18 to TRBJ1-1; 10 bases are a match to TRBD1. J gave up 3 bases and V 3 bases, and 4 bases lay outside the gene matches. The CDR3 spans 15 residues. From germline, CDR1 is KGHSH and CDR2 LQKENI. As DNA, the CDR3 is TGTGCCAGCTCACCCCGGACAGGGGGGGACACTGAAGCTTTCTTT. This sequence encodes CASSPRTGGDTEAFF.

In this sample, this clonotype turned up many times. This chain links TRBV5-1 with TRBJ2-3, with D perhaps matching TRBD2 (6 bases). The CDR3 is 14 amino acids. From germline, CDR1 is SGHRS and CDR2 YFSETQ. V lost 0 bases to trimming and J lost 5 bases, with 10 bases between them. CDR3 sequence: CASSLVLAVDTQYF. CDR3 DNA sequence: TGCGCCAGCAGCTTGGTACTAGCAGTAGATACGCAGTATTTT.

The chain uses TRBV30 and TRBJ2-7, with TRBD1 as a possible D gene (6 bases). Per germline, CDR1 GTSNPN and CDR2 SVGIG (reference sequence). With 5 bases removed from V and 6 bases from J, the gap between germline ends came to 14 bases. CDR3 length equals 12 residues. The CDR3 protein is CAWAFLRGEQYF. DNA of the CDR3: TGTGCCTGGGCTTTCCTCAGGGGCGAGCAGTACTTC. The whole variable domain, filled in from reference TRBV30 and TRBJ2-7, reads SQTIHQWPATLVQPVGSPLSLECTVEGTSNPNLYWYRQAAGRGLQLLFYSVGIGQISSEVPQNLSASRPQDRQFILSSKKLLLSDSGFYLCAWAFLRGEQYFGPGTRLTVT.

This clonotype was recorded at least ten times. The CDR3 DNA reads as TGTGCCAGCAGCGGACAGTATAATGAAAAACTGTTTTTT. Translating gives CASSGQYNEKLFF. The chain employs TRBV27 and TRBJ1-4, with D perhaps TRBD1 (6 bases). The V gene lost 6 bases and the J gene lost 4 bases, with 9 bases spanning the gap. Per germline, CDR1 MNHEY and CDR2 SMNVEV (reference sequence). This CDR3 is built from 13 residues. The full variable domain, with the rest looked up from reference TRBV27 and TRBJ1-4, is EAQVTQNPRYLITVTGKKLTVTCSQNMNHEYMSWYRQDPGLGLRQIYYSMNVEVTDKGDVPEGYKVSRKEKRNFPLILESPSPNQTSLYFCASSGQYNEKLFFGSGTQLSVL.

This clonotype was found many times. The V gene is TRBV6-5, the J gene TRBJ2-3; D unresolved. The V gene lost 6 bases and the J gene lost 4 bases, with 14 bases spanning the gap. Per the germline V gene, CDR1 is MNHEY and CDR2 is SVGAGI. The CDR3 has 14 residues. CDR3 amino acids: CASRFLGGSDTQYF. The CDR3 DNA reads TGTGCCAGCAGGTTCCTAGGTGGATCAGATACGCAGTATTTT.

V is TRBV5-5 and J is TRBJ2-3; D unresolved. Per the germline V gene, CDR1 is SGHKS and CDR2 is YYEKEE (reference sequence). The CDR3 extends over 13 amino acids. Trimming cost V 2 bases and J 6 bases, with 10 bases left between them. This CDR3 reads CASSFPRADTQYF. DNA for the CDR3: TGTGCCAGCAGCTTTCCGAGAGCTGATACGCAGTATTTT.

The chain couples TRBV7-9 to TRBJ2-5; 10 nucleotides line up with TRBD1. V was clipped by 3 bases and J by 5 bases; unmatched bases: 12. Germline CDR1 reads SEHNR; CDR2 reads FQNEAQ (reference sequence). The CDR3 covers 17 residues. The CDR3 is CASSFIAGTGARETQYF. The CDR3 DNA reads as TGTGCCAGCAGCTTTATCGCCGGGACAGGGGCCCGGGAGACCCAGTACTTC.

The chain couples TRBV7-3 to TRBJ2-7, with a weak D call TRBD2 (7 bases). The CDR3 totals 13 residues. Trimming cost V 5 bases and J 4 bases, with 12 bases left between them. Germline CDR1 reads SGHTA; CDR2 reads FQGTGA. The DNA of the CDR3 is TGTGCCAGCAGCCGCAGGGGAGGGTACGAGCAGTACTTC. Protein product: CASSRRGGYEQYF.

In this sample, this clonotype turned up many times. The CDR3 DNA follows: TGTGCCAGTGGGCAGGGATACTATGGCTACACCTTC. It specifies CASGQGYYGYTF. V usage is TRBV12-3 or TRBV12-4 and J usage is TRBJ1-2, with D tentatively TRBD1 (5 bases). V was clipped by 9 bases and J by 3 bases, with 11 bases between them. This CDR3 has 12 residues.